Listed here are 8 T cell receptor beta chains from one sample, sequenced in a study of T cells after yellow fever vaccination. From the 5' RACE reads, TCRdb called clonotypes with MiXCR, one entry per CDR3 protein. The table lists around 400,000 distinct CDR3 sequences, about 9.9% of them singletons. This specimen was PBMCs, taken on the day of the first yellow fever vaccination. The receptors come from a man younger than 30 who received the YFV17D yellow fever vaccine.

This clonotype was observed a handful of times. The chain has TRBV6-9 and TRBJ2-1; tentatively, D is TRBD2 (6 bases). Germline V gives CDR1 MNHGY, CDR2 SVAAGI. V was cut by 11 bases and J by 9 bases, with 17 bases left in between. This CDR3 comprises 12 residues. The CDR3 coding sequence is TGTGCCGTTCCCGGGAGAGAGTGTGAGCAGTTCTTC. Translating gives CAVPGRECEQFF.

This clonotype occurred a few times. The V gene is TRBV5-1, the J gene TRBJ2-5; D is unresolved. This CDR3 is built from 14 residues. Germline CDR1 and CDR2: SGHRS and YFSETQ. V lost 0 bases and J 4 bases, leaving 10 bases between the germline ends. The CDR3 DNA sequence: TGCGCCAGCAGCTTGGAAGACTTCAGAGAGACCCAGTACTTC. As protein: CASSLEDFRETQYF.

V gene TRBV12-3 or TRBV12-4 combines with J gene TRBJ1-2; D ambiguous. The CDR3 extends over 15 amino acids. Trimming shortened V by 1 base and J by 7 bases, and 16 bases separated the two germline ends. The CDR3: CASSLGVGRLGGYTF. CDR3 DNA sequence: TGTGCCAGCAGTTTAGGGGTAGGGAGATTAGGTGGCTACACCTTC.

The CDR3 DNA reads as TGTGCTAGTGTCCTGGGGAGGGTTGGCTCTGGAAACACCATATATTTT. Translated, it gives CASVLGRVGSGNTIYF. The V call is TRBV12-5, the J call TRBJ1-3; no definite D call. The CDR3 runs 16 residues. Per the germline V gene, CDR1 is LGHNT and CDR2 is FRNRAP. V lost 7 bases to trimming and J lost 0 bases, with 16 bases between them.

This clonotype was detected many times. The chain has TRBV24-1 and TRBJ1-1, with D possibly TRBD1 on 5 matching bases. The length of the CDR3 is 13 residues. The germline CDR1 and CDR2 sequences are KGHDR and SFDVKD. Trimming stripped 3 bases from V and 5 bases from J, with 9 bases between. CDR3 bases: TGTGCCACCAGTGATCAGGGAGGGACTGAAGCTTTCTTT. Translated: CATSDQGGTEAFF.

The chain employs TRBV5-1 and TRBJ2-5; 8 bases align to TRBD1. This CDR3 has 16 residues. Trimming cost V 3 bases and J 5 bases; bases outside gene matches: 12. Looked up from germline, CDR1 is SGHRS and CDR2 is YFSETQ. As DNA, the CDR3 is TGCGCCAGCAGCTGGGGGGTCAGGGGGCGTTTGGAGACCCAGTACTTC. Residues: CASSWGVRGRLETQYF.

The rearrangement joins TRBV7-9 to TRBJ2-7; D could derive from TRBD1 or TRBD2 (5 bases each). The CDR3 spans 15 residues. Germline CDR1 reads SEHNR; CDR2 reads FQNEAQ (reference sequence). Trimming cost V 3 bases and J 3 bases, with 15 bases left between them. The CDR3 sequence is CASSFQFRGNYEQYF. The CDR3 nucleotides are TGTGCCAGCAGCTTTCAATTTCGGGGCAACTACGAGCAGTACTTC.

In this sample, this clonotype turned up a few times. V gene TRBV12-3 or TRBV12-4 combines with J gene TRBJ1-3, with D unresolved. Trimming left V 6 bases short and J 0 bases short, with 18 bases between. The CDR3 sequence is 17 residues long. The CDR3 nucleotides read TGTGCCAGCAGCCGAGCAGGACTTTCACGCTCTGGAAACACCATATATTTT. It yields the protein CASSRAGLSRSGNTIYF.